The rows below give T cell receptor beta chains drawn from one sample of a study of a mutant IDH1 vaccine in newly diagnosed glioma. Assay used: immunoSEQ multiplex PCR; TCRdb lists only in-frame clones, some missing. The sample holds approximately 35,000 clones, 85% to 90% seen once. Their antigens are not known. Here the sequenced sample was PBMCs, taken from a glioma patient whose treatment included an IDH1 peptide vaccine. The receptors derive from a man in his forties with glioma. CDR3s include the opening cysteine and the closing phenylalanine or tryptophan. Each record gives: D gene, J gene, clone size, V gene, CDR3 protein, CDR3 DNA. The D gene is left open where the match is weak. Clone size appears in some rows only: once, few, many, or a class for an expanded clone.

.	TRBJ2-3	.	TRBV30	CAWRKLLRGTDTQYF	TGTGCCTGGAGAAAGCTTCTTCGGGGCACAGATACGCAGTATTTT
TRBD2	TRBJ2-7	.	TRBV7-9	CASRPLAGHSYEQYF	TGTGCCAGCAGGCCCCTAGCGGGCCACTCCTACGAGCAGTACTTC
TRBD1	TRBJ1-5	.	TRBV19	CASGPVPTGNQPQHF	TGTGCCAGTGGTCCGGTCCCGACAGGGAATCAGCCCCAGCATTTT
.	TRBJ1-1	.	TRBV30	CAWSVLGANTEAFF	TGTGCCTGGAGTGTACTAGGAGCGAACACTGAAGCTTTCTTT
TRBD1	TRBJ1-5	.	TRBV6-1	CASSARDRLNQPQHF	TGTGCCAGCAGTGCCCGGGACAGGCTCAATCAGCCCCAGCATTTT
.	TRBJ2-7	.	TRBV5-1	CASSLDGVGGEQYF	TGCGCCAGCAGCTTGGATGGGGTAGGAGGCGAGCAGTACTTC
.	TRBJ2-2	medium-sized	TRBV6-5	CASSYDSGTGELFF	TGTGCCAGCAGTTACGACTCGGGGACCGGGGAGCTGTTTTTT
TRBD2	TRBJ2-1	.	TRBV5-1	CASSLGLAGGIYNEQFF	TGCGCCAGCAGCCTGGGACTAGCGGGAGGAATCTACAATGAGCAGTTCTTC
.	TRBJ2-2	.	TRBV28	CASNILIGGMSTGELFF	TGTGCCAGCAACATATTAATCGGGGGAATGAGCACCGGGGAGCTGTTTTTT
TRBD1	TRBJ1-5	.	TRBV7-9	CASSQGGDRQPQHF	TGTGCCAGCAGTCAGGGGGGGGACCGACAGCCCCAGCATTTT
.	TRBJ2-5	.	TRBV6-5	CASSYGGGETQYF	TGTGCCAGCAGTTACGGCGGTGGGGAGACCCAGTACTTC
.	TRBJ2-5	.	TRBV2	CASSEPGGWETQYF	TGTGCCAGCAGTGAACCCGGGGGCTGGGAGACCCAGTACTTC
.	TRBJ1-1	.	TRBV28	CASSFREGYTEAFF	TGTGCCAGCAGTTTCCGAGAGGGGTACACTGAAGCTTTCTTT
TRBD1	TRBJ1-4	.	TRBV5-1	CASSHGDRPEEKLFF	TGCGCCAGCAGCCACGGGGACAGGCCGGAGGAAAAACTGTTTTTT
.	TRBJ2-7	few	TRBV15	CATSRDIGRDIAYEQYF	TGTGCCACCAGCAGAGATATTGGAAGGGACATAGCCTACGAGCAGTACTTC
TRBD1	TRBJ1-1	.	TRBV5-6	CASSSGAGGAGNTEAFF	TGTGCCAGCAGCTCCGGGGCAGGGGGCGCGGGGAACACTGAAGCTTTCTTT
.	TRBJ2-7	few	TRBV28	CASSFGSYEQYF	TGTGCCAGCAGTTTCGGCTCCTACGAGCAGTACTTC
.	TRBJ2-1	.	TRBV29-1	CSVEKGGVLNEQFF	TGCAGCGTTGAAAAAGGGGGTGTACTAAATGAGCAGTTCTTC
TRBD1	TRBJ2-2	.	TRBV10-2	CASSTGTGTGELFF	TGCGCCAGCAGTACCGGGACAGGGACCGGGGAGCTGTTTTTT
.	TRBJ1-1	once	TRBV5-1	CASSLVTFRGNTEAFF	TGCGCCAGCAGCTTGGTTACTTTCAGGGGGAACACTGAAGCTTTCTTT
.	TRBJ2-1	.	TRBV4-3	CASSQDPYGTSGPNEQFF	TGCGCCAGCAGCCAAGATCCTTATGGGACGAGCGGGCCCAATGAGCAGTTCTTC
.	TRBJ1-2	.	TRBV19	CASTPTASYGYTF	TGTGCCAGTACTCCGACAGCCTCCTATGGCTACACCTTC
.	TRBJ1-2	.	TRBV5-1	CASSLDGGAPIAGYTF	TGCGCCAGCAGCTTGGATGGGGGGGCCCCGATTGCGGGCTACACCTTC
TRBD1	TRBJ1-5	.	TRBV4-1	CASSQVQTGLNQPQHF	TGCGCCAGCAGCCAAGTACAGACAGGGCTCAATCAGCCCCAGCATTTT
.	TRBJ2-5	.	TRBV6-1	CASSDNKTIAETQYF	TGTGCCAGCAGTGACAACAAGACTATCGCAGAGACCCAGTACTTC
.	TRBJ2-6	.	TRBV9	CASSVGWGANVLTF	TGTGCCAGCAGCGTAGGTTGGGGGGCCAACGTCCTGACTTTC
.	TRBJ1-1	.	TRBV11-2	CASSWGMNTEAFF	TGTGCCAGCAGCTGGGGGATGAACACTGAAGCTTTCTTT
TRBD2	TRBJ2-1	.	TRBV28	CASSGGMGLAGAYEQFF	TGTGCCAGCAGTGGAGGAATGGGACTAGCGGGGGCATATGAGCAGTTCTTC
.	TRBJ2-3	.	TRBV9	CASSVGNYNPDTQYF	TGTGCCAGCAGCGTAGGTAACTACAATCCGGATACGCAGTATTTT
.	TRBJ2-7	few	TRBV7-6	CASSSAYDPSYEQYF	TGTGCCAGCAGCTCCGCCTACGATCCCTCCTACGAGCAGTACTTC
TRBD1	TRBJ2-7	.	TRBV4-3	CASSQGYSGGVAYEQYF	TGCGCCAGCAGCCAAGGTTATTCAGGGGGCGTCGCCTACGAGCAGTACTTC
.	TRBJ2-1	.	TRBV11-2	CASSQASPPYYNEQFF	TGTGCCAGCAGCCAGGCAAGCCCCCCTTACTACAATGAGCAGTTCTTC
.	TRBJ2-7	.	TRBV4-3	CASSQDWGVVRLNEQYF	TGCGCCAGCAGCCAAGATTGGGGAGTGGTCCGCCTAAACGAGCAGTACTTC
.	TRBJ2-3	.	TRBV5-6	CASSLVPGWRTDTQYF	TGTGCCAGCAGCTTGGTCCCCGGGTGGCGCACAGATACGCAGTATTTT
.	TRBJ1-3	.	TRBV27	CASSPLIPQGNSGNTIYF	TGTGCCAGCAGTCCCTTAATCCCTCAGGGAAACTCTGGAAACACCATATATTTT
.	TRBJ2-3	.	TRBV7-8	CASSVANYFTDTQYF	TGTGCCAGCAGCGTAGCGAATTACTTCACAGATACGCAGTATTTT